The clone carrying this T cell receptor beta chain was found a few times. Peripheral blood samples of about 10 milliliters were drawn from each donor. Trimming took 1 base from V and 0 from J, leaving 10 bases between them. The CDR3 contains 16 residues. Germline-derived CDR1 and CDR2 are LGHNA and YSLEER. The data were obtained in a study of blood T cells in healthy people across ages. Through a sample-barcoded 5' primer and a J-beta primer mix, a second PCR was run for roughly 6 to 11 cycles. Researchers report that each sample yielded at least 2.5 million CDR3-containing paired-end reads. TCRdb recomputed calls from the 5' RACE reads with MiXCR, one row per CDR3 protein. The data contain 650,000 to 800,000 distinct CDR3 sequences, under 55% of them singletons.

This receptor was identified in a man in his sixties in good health. Sequenced material: blood. This chain joins TRBV4-3 and TRBJ2-4, with D perhaps TRBD2 (6 bases). CDR3 amino acids: CASSQGGAAAKNIQYF. CDR3 nucleotide sequence: TGCGCCAGCAGCCAAGGCGGGGCGGCAGCCAAAAACATTCAGTACTTC.